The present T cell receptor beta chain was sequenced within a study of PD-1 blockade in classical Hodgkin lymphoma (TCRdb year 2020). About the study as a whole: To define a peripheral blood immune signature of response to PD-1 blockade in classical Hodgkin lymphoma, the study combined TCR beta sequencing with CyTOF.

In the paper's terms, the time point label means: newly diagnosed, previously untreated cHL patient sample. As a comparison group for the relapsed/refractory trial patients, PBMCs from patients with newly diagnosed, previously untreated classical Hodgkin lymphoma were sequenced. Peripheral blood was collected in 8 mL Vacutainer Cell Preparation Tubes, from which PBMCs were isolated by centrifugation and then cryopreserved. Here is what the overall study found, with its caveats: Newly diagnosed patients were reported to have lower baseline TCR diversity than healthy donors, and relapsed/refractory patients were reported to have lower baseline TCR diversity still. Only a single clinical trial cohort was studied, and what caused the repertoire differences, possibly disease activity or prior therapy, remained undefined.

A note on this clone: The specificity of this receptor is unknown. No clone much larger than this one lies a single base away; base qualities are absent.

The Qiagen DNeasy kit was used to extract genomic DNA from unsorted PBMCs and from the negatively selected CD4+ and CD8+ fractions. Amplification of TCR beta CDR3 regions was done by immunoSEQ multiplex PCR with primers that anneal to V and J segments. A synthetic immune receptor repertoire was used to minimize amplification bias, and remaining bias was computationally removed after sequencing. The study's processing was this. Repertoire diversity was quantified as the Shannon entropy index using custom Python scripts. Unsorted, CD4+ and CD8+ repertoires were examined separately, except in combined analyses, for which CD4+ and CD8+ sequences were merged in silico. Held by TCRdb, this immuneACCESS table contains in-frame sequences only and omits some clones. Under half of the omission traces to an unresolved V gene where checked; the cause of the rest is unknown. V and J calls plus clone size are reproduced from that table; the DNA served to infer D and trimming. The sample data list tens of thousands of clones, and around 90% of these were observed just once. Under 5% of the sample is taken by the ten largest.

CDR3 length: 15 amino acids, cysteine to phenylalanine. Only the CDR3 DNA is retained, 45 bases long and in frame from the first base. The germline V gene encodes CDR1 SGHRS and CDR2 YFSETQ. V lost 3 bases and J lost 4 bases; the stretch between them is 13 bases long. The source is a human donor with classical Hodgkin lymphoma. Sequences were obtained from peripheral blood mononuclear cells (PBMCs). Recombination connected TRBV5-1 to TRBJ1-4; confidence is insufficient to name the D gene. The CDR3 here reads CASSWSGGGNEKLFF. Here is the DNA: TGCGCCAGCAGCTGGTCCGGAGGCGGTAATGAAAAACTGTTTTTT.